This T cell receptor beta chain was retrieved from a study of neurological immune-mediated disorders. Study findings and constraints: Subjects shared no identical expanded-clone CDR3 amino acid sequences, suggesting private TCR-beta repertoires in all groups.

This clonotype was recorded at least ten times. Its cognate antigen is unknown. V shed 4 bases, J shed 4 bases, and the junction held 11 bases outside the gene matches. Germline loops: CDR1 SGHNT, CDR2 YYREEE (reference sequence). The CDR3 loop spans 16 amino acids. Template-switch 5'RACE cDNA synthesis added a 10-nucleotide unique molecular identifier. Every sequencing run produced over 180 million TCR-beta sequences that came from 15-18 subjects. TCRdb re-derived calls from the 5' RACE reads in MiXCR, one entry per CDR3 protein. This sample has more than 35,000 distinct CDR3 sequences; 10% occur once, and the top ten carry roughly 7%.

The gene calls are TRBV5-4 and TRBJ1-2; TRBD1 matches 9 bases. Material for sequencing was PBMCs. The receptor's source is a woman between 25 and 40 years old with HTLV-1-associated myelopathy (HAM/TSP). CDR3 amino acids: CASSPSLDRGFYGYTF. The CDR3 DNA sequence: TGTGCCAGCAGCCCAAGCCTCGACAGGGGGTTCTATGGCTACACCTTC. The full variable domain, rest sourced from reference TRBV5-4 and TRBJ1-2, is ETGVTQSPTHLIKTRGQQVTLRCSSQSGHNTVSWYQQALGQGPQFIFQYYREEENGRGNFPPRFSGLQFPNYSSELNVNALELDDSALYLCASSPSLDRGFYGYTFGSGTRLTVV.